Presented here are 2 T cell receptor beta chains from one specimen sequenced in a study of blood T cell repertoires in COVID-19. The table came from immunoSEQ multiplex PCR; TCRdb's copy has only in-frame clones and leaves some out. Counted here are around 150,000 clones, just under 90% occurring once; the ten biggest clones make up under 13%. The sequenced sample consisted of peripheral blood. The receptors stem from a woman in her 70s with COVID-19, enrolled during active disease.

The chain links TRBV18 to TRBJ1-1, with D hard to call. Germline loops: CDR1 KGHSH, CDR2 LQKENI. The length of the CDR3 is 12 residues. V was trimmed by 3 bases and J by 1 base, leaving 3 bases between them. This chain's CDR3 is CASSPSNTEAFF. Written as DNA, the CDR3 is TGTGCCAGCTCACCCTCGAACACTGAAGCTTTCTTT.

The chain is built from TRBV7-2 and TRBJ1-2; maybe TRBD1 (5 bases). V gave up 5 bases and J gave up 2 bases, with 12 bases separating them. Looked up from germline, CDR1 is SGHTA and CDR2 is FQGNSA. The CDR3 runs 14 residues. The CDR3 coding sequence is TGTGCCAGCAGCCCCCTTGGGGGGAACTATGGCTACACCTTC. This encodes CASSPLGGNYGYTF.